This TCR beta chain was captured by sequencing in a study of type 1 and type 2 diabetes patients. General study results and limits: Type 1 diabetes repertoires were significantly less diverse than type 2 diabetes ones.

Genomic DNA was the PCR template. A primer set of 30 forward and 13 reverse primers amplified the CDR3. Each CDR3 protein is one row after TCRdb ran MiXCR on the multiplex PCR reads. The sample has about 270,000 distinct CDR3 sequences; roughly 50% are singletons. All diabetic donors were classified as either type 1 or type 2 diabetes. Points on this clonotype: The antigen is not known.

The CDR3 is made up of 13 amino acids. V was trimmed by 7 bases and J by 3 bases, leaving 12 bases between them. The germline CDR1 and CDR2 sequences are MNHEY and SVGAGI. The specimen sequenced was peripheral blood mononuclear cells (PBMCs). The rearrangement joins TRBV6-5 to TRBJ1-1, with TRBD1 as a possible D gene (5 bases). This clonotype was sampled from a young man with type 2 diabetes. This chain's CDR3 is CASNTMGDTEAFF. The DNA for the CDR3 is TGTGCCAGCAACACTATGGGGGACACTGAAGCTTTCTTT.